This T cell receptor (beta chain) derives from a study of T-cell memory formation after mild COVID-19 (dated by TCRdb to the early 2020s). Describing the broader study: TCR sequence clusters from the two donors were found to be largely donor specific. Two young, previously healthy adult volunteers made up the cohort, one male and one female. Longitudinal TCRalpha and TCRbeta repertoire sequencing tracked T-cell clones expanding and contracting after mild COVID-19 in two donors. Findings and caveats that apply to the study as a whole: Contracting CD4+ clones appeared mostly in the CM and EM memory subsets, whereas CD8+ clones were enriched in EMRA. Some responding clones were found in pre-infection memory, which suggests that pre-existing cross-reactive memory T cells took part in the SARS-CoV-2 response. SARS-CoV-2 specificity of the second-wave clones peaking on day 37 was not confirmed. The study included only a couple of mild cases, and larger cohorts that include severe cases with pre-infection samples were judged to be necessary. Balanced CD4/CD8 phenotypes were observed for clones contracting from day 15 to 85, whereas a bias towards CD4+ was observed for a second wave of clones expanding from day 15 to 37.

The CDR1 and CDR2 encoded by the germline V gene (reference sequence) are MNHNY and SVGAGI. The trim is 2 bases for V and 8 bases for J, with a gap of 9 bases between the germline ends. The CDR3 covers 12 residues, taking in both the cysteine and the phenylalanine. Only the CDR3 part of the read is kept: 36 bases, read in frame from the first base. Sequencer: Illumina NovaSeq 6000. TCRalpha and TCRbeta cDNA libraries were built by 5'RACE with constant-segment primers, adding sample barcodes and unique molecular identifiers. RNA was extracted from every sample with Trizol reagent. The libraries were amplified in two PCR steps, and the second step added a second sample barcode and Illumina TruSeq adapters. Libraries were sequenced on an Illumina NovaSeq with 2 x 150 bp paired-end reads. The authors' analysis ran thus. With migec v1.2.7, reads were demultiplexed and then collapsed into UMI-guided consensus sequences. Using mixcr v2.1.11, UMI consensuses were aligned to TRA and TRB V and J templates and then assembled into clonotypes. Expanded or contracted clonotypes were those called significant by both edgeR and NoisET, with noise models trained on biological replicates. For edgeR calls, a false discovery rate-adjusted p below 0.01 and a log2 fold-change threshold of 1 were applied. As an exploratory analysis of dynamics, max-normalized trajectories of the 1000 most abundant clonotypes were examined by PCA with hierarchical clustering. The CD4 or CD8 phenotype of responding clones was assigned using the separately sequenced CD4+ and CD8+ repertoires. TCRdb trimmed public reads at Q25 via fastp, called clones via MiXCR and kept in-frame beta chains. Rows merge per CDR3 protein into single entries with the most common DNA and genes. These V and J calls originate from TCRdb's pipeline instead of the authors' own analysis. The sample profile shows roughly 50,000 distinct CDR3 sequences; 8% to 9.5% of them were found once. Of the sample, around 1.2% is held by the ten largest clones.

The table lists this clonotype with a few counts. Its antigen is not yet known. Base qualities are not at hand, and no much larger clone is one base apart. Ficoll-Paque density gradient centrifugation was used to isolate PBMCs. This chain joins TRBV6-6 to TRBJ1-1; no D gene call is confident. Sequencing was performed on PBMCs or a T cell subset sorted from them (not recorded which). This sequence originates from a man in his late teens or twenties who had mild COVID-19 (a few samples of this study predate the infection). The sample titles of this study are shuffled in the database, so cell type and time point are left out; the donor was told from shared clones. The CDR3: CASSYPPAEAFF. The bases are TGTGCCAGCAGTTACCCGCCAGCCGAAGCTTTCTTT.